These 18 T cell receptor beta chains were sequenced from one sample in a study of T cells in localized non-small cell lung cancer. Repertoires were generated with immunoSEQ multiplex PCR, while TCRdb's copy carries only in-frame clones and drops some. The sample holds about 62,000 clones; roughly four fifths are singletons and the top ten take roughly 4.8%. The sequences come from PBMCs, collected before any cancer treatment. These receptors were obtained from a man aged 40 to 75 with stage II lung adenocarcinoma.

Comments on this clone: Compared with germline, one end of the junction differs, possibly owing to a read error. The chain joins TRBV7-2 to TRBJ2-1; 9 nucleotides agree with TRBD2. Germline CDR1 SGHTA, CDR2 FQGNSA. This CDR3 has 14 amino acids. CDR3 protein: CASSLAGFYNEQFF. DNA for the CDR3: TGTGCCAGCAGCCTAGCGGGGTTCTACAATGAGCAGTTCTTC.

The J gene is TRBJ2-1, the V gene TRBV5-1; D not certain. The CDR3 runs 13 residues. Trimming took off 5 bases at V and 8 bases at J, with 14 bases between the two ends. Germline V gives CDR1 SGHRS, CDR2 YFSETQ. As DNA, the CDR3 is TGCGCCAGCAGAGCCCGAAAATTTGATGAGCAGTTCTTC. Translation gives CASRARKFDEQFF.

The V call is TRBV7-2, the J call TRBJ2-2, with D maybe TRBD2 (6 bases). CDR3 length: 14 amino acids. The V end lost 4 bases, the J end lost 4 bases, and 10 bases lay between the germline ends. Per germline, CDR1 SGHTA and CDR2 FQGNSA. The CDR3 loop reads CASSWGDGTGELFF. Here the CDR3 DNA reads TGTGCCAGCAGCTGGGGGGACGGCACCGGGGAGCTGTTTTTT.

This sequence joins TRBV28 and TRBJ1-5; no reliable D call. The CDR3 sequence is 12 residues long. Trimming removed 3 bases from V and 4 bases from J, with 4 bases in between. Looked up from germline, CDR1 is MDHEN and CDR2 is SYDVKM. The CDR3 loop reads CASSLRNQPQHF. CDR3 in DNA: TGTGCCAGCAGTTTGAGGAATCAGCCCCAGCATTTT. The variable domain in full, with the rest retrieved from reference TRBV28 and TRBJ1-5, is DVKVTQSSRYLVKRTGEKVFLECVQDMDHENMFWYRQDPGLGLRLIYFSYDVKMKEKGDIPEGYSVSREKKERFSLILESASTNQTSMYLCASSLRNQPQHFGDGTRLSIL.

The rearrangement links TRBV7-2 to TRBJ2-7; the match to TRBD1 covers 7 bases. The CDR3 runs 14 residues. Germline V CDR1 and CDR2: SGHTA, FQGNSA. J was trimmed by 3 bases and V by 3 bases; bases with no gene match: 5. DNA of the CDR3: TGTGCCAGCAGCTTTCAGGGGGTGGGCTACGAGCAGTACTTC. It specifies CASSFQGVGYEQYF.

CDR3 in DNA: TGTGCCAGCAGCTCTTTCAATGAGCAGTTCTTC. As protein: CASSSFNEQFF. The chain employs TRBV7-9 and TRBJ2-1, with D unresolved. The CDR3 extends over 11 amino acids. Germline assignment: CDR1 SEHNR and CDR2 FQNEAQ (reference sequence). The ends were cut back, 4 bases at V and 6 bases at J, with 4 bases in the middle.

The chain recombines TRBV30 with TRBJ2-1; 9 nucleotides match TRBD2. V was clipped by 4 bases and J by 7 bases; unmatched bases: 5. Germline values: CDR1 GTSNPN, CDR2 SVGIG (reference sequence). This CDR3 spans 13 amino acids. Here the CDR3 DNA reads TGTGCCTGGAAGGCTAGCGGGGCTAATGAGCAGTTCTTC. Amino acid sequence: CAWKASGANEQFF.

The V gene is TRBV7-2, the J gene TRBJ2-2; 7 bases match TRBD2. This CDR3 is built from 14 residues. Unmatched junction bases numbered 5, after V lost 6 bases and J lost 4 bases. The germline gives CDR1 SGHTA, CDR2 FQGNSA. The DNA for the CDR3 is TGTGCCAGCAGAGGCGGGAGCAGCACCGGGGAGCTGTTTTTT. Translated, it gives CASRGGSSTGELFF.

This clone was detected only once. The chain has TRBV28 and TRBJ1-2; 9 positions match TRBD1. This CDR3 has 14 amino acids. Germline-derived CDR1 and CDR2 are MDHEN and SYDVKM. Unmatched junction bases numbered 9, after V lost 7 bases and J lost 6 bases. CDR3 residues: CASTVYRGRDGYTF. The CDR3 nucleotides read TGTGCCAGCACAGTCTACAGGGGGCGGGATGGCTACACCTTC.

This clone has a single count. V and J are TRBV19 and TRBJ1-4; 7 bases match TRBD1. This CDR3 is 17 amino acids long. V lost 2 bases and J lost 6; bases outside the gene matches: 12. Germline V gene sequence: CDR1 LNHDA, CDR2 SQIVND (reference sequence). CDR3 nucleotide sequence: TGTGCCAGTAGTATAAGAAACCCCGGGACAGCGCATGAAAAACTGTTTTTT. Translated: CASSIRNPGTAHEKLFF.

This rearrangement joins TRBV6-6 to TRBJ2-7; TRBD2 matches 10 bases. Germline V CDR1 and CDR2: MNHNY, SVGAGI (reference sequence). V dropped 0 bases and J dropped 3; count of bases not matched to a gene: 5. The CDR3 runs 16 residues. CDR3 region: CASSYSNLAGVYEQYF. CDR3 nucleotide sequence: TGTGCCAGCAGTTACTCGAACCTAGCGGGAGTCTACGAGCAGTACTTC.

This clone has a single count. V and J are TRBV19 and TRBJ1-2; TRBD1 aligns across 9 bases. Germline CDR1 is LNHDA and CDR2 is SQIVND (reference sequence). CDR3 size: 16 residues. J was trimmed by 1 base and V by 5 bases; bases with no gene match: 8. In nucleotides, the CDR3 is TGTGCCAGTAGTCCTGTGGGGACAGGGCTTAACTATGGCTACACCTTC. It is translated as CASSPVGTGLNYGYTF.

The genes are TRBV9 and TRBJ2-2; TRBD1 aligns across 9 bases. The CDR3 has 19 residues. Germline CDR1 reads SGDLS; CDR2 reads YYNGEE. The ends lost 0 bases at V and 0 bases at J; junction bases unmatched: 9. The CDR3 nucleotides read TGTGCCAGCAGCGTAGCCCTTCACGGGACAGGGTCGAACACCGGGGAGCTGTTTTTT. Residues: CASSVALHGTGSNTGELFF.

The CDR3 region is CASSLERTGGNTIYF. Written as DNA, the CDR3 is TGCGCCAGCAGCTTGGAACGCACAGGTGGAAACACCATATATTTT. The chain recombines TRBV5-1 with TRBJ1-3, with D maybe TRBD1 (5 bases). Germline V gene data show CDR1 as SGHRS and CDR2 as YFSETQ. This CDR3 is 15 amino acids long. V was cut by 0 bases and J by 3 bases, with 10 bases left in between.

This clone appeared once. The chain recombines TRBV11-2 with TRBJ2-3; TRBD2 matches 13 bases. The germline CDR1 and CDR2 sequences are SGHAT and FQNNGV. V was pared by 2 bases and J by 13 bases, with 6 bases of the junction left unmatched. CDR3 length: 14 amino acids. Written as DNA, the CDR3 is TGTGCCAGCAGCTTACTAGGGACTAGCGGGATAAAGTATTTT. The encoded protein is CASSLLGTSGIKYF.

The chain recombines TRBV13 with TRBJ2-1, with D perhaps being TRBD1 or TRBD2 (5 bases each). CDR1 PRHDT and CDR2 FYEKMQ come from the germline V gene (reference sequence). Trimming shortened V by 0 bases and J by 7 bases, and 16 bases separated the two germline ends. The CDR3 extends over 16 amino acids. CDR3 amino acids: CASSLGVTGLGNEQFF. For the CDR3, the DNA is TGTGCCAGCAGCTTAGGTGTTACGGGGCTTGGGAATGAGCAGTTCTTC.

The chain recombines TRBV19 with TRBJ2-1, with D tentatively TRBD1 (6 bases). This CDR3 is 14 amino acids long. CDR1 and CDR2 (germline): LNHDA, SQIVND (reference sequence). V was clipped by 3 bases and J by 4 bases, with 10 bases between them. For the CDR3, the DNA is TGTGCCAGTAGTATCGGGACACAGTACAATGAGCAGTTCTTC. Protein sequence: CASSIGTQYNEQFF.

The CDR3, as DNA: TGTGCCAGCAGTGAACGGACAGGTTACGAGCAGTACTTC. Its translation: CASSERTGYEQYF. The chain carries TRBV2 and TRBJ2-7; 7 bases agree with TRBD1. The CDR3 length is 13 residues. The ends lost 2 bases at V and 4 bases at J; junction bases unmatched: 2. Germline lookup yields CDR1 SNHLY and CDR2 FYNNEI.